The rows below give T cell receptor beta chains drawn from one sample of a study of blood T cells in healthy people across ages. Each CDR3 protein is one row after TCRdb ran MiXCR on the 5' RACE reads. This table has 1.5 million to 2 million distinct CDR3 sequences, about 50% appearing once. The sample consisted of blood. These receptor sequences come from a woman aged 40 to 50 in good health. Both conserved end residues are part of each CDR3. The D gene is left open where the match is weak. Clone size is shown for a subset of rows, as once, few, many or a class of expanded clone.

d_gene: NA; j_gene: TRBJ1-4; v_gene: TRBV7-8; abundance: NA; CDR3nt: TGTGCCAGCAGCTTGGACGGGACAACTAATGAAAAACTGTTTTTT; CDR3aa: CASSLDGTTNEKLFF
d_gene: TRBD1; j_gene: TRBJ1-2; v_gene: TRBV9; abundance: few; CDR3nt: TGTGCCAGCACCGCCGGGACAGCGTATGGCTACACCTTC; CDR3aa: CASTAGTAYGYTF
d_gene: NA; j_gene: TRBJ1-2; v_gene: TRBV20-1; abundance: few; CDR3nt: TGCAGTGGCTACAGGATCTACACCTTC; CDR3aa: CSGYRIYTF
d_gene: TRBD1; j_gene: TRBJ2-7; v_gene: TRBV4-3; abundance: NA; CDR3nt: TGCGCCAGCAGCCAAGAAGAGGGACAGACCTACGAGCAGTACTTC; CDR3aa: CASSQEEGQTYEQYF
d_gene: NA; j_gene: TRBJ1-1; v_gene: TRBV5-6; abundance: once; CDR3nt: TGTGCCAGCAGCTTTAGGGAATACACTGAAGCTTTCTTT; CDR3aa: CASSFREYTEAFF
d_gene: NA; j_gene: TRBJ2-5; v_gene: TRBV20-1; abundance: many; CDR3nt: TGCAGTGCTAGAGATCAGGGGGGCCTGAAGTACTTC; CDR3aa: CSARDQGGLKYF
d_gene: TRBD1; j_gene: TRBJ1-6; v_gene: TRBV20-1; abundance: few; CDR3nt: TGCAGTGCCAGCCAAAGGGGGCTCTATAATTCACCCCTCCACTTT; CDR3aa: CSASQRGLYNSPLHF
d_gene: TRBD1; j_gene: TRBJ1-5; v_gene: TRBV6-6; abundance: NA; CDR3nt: TGTGCCAGCTCCAAGGGGGCAGGGGATAGCAATCAGCCCCAGCATTTT; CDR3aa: CASSKGAGDSNQPQHF
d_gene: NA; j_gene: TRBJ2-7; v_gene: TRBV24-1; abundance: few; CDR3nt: TGTGCCACCAGTGACCCGGACGGAAACTCCTACGAGCAGTACTTC; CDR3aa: CATSDPDGNSYEQYF
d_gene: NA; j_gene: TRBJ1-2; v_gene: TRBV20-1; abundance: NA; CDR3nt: TGCGGCTCTGGGGACCAGGTGTTGTATGGCTACACCTTC; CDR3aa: CGSGDQVLYGYTF
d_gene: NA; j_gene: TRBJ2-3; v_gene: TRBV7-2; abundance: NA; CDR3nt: TGTGCCAGCAGCCCGGTGGTGCCGAGCACAGATACGCAGTATTTT; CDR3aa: CASSPVVPSTDTQYF
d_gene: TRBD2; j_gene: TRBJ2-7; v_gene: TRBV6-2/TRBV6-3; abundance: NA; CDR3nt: TGTGCCAGCAGTTCTTTCGCAGGGAGGGCCTACGAGCAGTACTTC; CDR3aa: CASSSFAGRAYEQYF
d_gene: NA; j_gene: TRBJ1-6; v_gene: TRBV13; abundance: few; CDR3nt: TGTGCCAGCAGCTTATATGGGGACATGCATTCACCCCTCCACTTT; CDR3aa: CASSLYGDMHSPLHF
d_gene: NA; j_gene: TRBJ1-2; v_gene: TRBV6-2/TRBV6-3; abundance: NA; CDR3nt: TGTGCCAGCAGACGGGGCCTGAGCTATGGCTACACCTTC; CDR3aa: CASRRGLSYGYTF
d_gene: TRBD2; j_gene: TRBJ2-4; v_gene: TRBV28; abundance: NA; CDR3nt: TGTGCCAGCCGGGAGGACCTCAAAAACATTCAGTACTTC; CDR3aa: CASREDLKNIQYF
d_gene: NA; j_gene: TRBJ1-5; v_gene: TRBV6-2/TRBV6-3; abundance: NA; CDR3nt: TGTGCCAGCAGACCCAACAGGGTACAACAGCCCCAGCATTTT; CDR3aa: CASRPNRVQQPQHF
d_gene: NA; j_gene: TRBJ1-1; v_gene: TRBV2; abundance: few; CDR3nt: TGTGCCAGCATGAAGAACACTGAAGCTTTCTTT; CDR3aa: CASMKNTEAFF
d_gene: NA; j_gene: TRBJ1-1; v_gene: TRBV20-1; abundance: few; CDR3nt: TGCAGTGCTAGAGATCCAGTTCTGGGTTTAGGAAACACTGAAGCTTTCTTT; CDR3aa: CSARDPVLGLGNTEAFF
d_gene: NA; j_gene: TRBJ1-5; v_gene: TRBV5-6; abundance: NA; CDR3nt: TGTGCCAGCAGCTCGGTCGACAGGATCAATCAGCCCCAGCATTTT; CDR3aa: CASSSVDRINQPQHF
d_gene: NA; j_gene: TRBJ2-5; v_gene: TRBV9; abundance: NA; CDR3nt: TGTGCCAGCAGCGGGAAGCGGGTCGAGGAGACCCAGTACTTC; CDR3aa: CASSGKRVEETQYF
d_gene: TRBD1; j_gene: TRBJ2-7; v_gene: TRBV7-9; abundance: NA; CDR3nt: TGTGCCAGCAGCTCTCGAACCGACAGGGACGAGCAGTACTTC; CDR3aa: CASSSRTDRDEQYF
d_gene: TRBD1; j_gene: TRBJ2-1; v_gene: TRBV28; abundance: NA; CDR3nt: TGTGCCAGCAGTTTACTTGACAGGGGATGGCACAATGAGCAGTTCTTC; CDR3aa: CASSLLDRGWHNEQFF
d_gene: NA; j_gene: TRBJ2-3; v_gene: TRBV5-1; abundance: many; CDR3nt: TGCGCCAGCAGCTTAGGGGGGCCCACAGATACGCAGTATTTT; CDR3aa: CASSLGGPTDTQYF
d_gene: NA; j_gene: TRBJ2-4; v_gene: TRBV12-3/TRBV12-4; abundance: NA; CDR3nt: TGTGCCATATCAATACTAGCCAAAAACATTCAGTACTTC; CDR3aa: CAISILAKNIQYF
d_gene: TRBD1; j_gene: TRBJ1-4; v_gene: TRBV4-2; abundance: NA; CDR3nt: TGTGCCAGCAGCCAAGATCCTCGGAGGCAGGGGGGAGAAAAACTGTTTTTT; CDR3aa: CASSQDPRRQGGEKLFF
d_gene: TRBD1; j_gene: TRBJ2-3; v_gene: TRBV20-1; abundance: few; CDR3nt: TGCAGTGCAGCGGACAGGGACAGAGGCACAGATACGCAGTATTTT; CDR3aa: CSAADRDRGTDTQYF
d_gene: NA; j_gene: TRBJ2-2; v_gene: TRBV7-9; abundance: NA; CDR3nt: TGTGCCAGCTCGTACACCGGGGAGCTGTTTTTT; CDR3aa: CASSYTGELFF
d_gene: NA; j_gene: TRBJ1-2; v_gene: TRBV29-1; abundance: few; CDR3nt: TGCAGCGTTGAGGGCGGCAGGGCCAACTATGGCTACACCTTC; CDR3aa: CSVEGGRANYGYTF
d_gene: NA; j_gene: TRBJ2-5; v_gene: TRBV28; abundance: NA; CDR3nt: TGTGCCAGCAGCCCCGCAGACAGGGAGGCGACCCAGTACTTC; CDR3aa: CASSPADREATQYF
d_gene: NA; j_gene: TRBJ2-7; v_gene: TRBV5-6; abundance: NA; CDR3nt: TGTGCCAGCAGTGGCAGGGGCCAATCCTACGAGCAGTACTTC; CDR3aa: CASSGRGQSYEQYF
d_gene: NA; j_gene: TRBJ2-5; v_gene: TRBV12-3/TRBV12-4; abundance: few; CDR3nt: TGTGCCAGCAGGAAGGACGGCGCCCAGTACTTC; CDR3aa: CASRKDGAQYF
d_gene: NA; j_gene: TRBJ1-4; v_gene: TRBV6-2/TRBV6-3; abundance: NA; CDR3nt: TGTGCCACCTCGACAGGCCCTAATGAAAAACTGTTTTTT; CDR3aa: CATSTGPNEKLFF
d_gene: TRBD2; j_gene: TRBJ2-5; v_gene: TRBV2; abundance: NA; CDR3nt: TGTGCCAGCAGACTAGCGGGTTCTAACCAAGAGACCCAGTACTTC; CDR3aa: CASRLAGSNQETQYF
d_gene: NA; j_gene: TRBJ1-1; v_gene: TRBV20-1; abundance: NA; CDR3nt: TGCAGTGCTAGGAAGGACTCGAGGGGTACTGAAGCTTTCTTT; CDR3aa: CSARKDSRGTEAFF
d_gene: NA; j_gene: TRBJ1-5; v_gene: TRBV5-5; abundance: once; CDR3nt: TGTGCCAGCAGCTACCGGGACCCACTCTGGAGCAATCAGCCCCAGCATTTT; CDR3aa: CASSYRDPLWSNQPQHF
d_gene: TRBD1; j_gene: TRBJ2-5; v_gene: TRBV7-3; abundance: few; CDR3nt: TGTGCCAGCAGCTTAGCCGGGACAGGGCCGAAAGAGACCCAGTACTTC; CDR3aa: CASSLAGTGPKETQYF
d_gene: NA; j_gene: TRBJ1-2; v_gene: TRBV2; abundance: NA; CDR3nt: TGTGCCAGCGGACTTGAGATGGGGGCAGAGGGCTACACCTTC; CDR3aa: CASGLEMGAEGYTF
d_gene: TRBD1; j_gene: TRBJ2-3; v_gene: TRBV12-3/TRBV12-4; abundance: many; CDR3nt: TGTGCCAGCAGTCCGGGACAGGGGGACGCAGATACGCAGTATTTT; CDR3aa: CASSPGQGDADTQYF
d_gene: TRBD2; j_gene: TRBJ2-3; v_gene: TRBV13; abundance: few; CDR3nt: TGTGCCAGCAGCCAATCTAGCGGGGGGGCCTTAGATACGCAGTATTTT; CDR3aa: CASSQSSGGALDTQYF
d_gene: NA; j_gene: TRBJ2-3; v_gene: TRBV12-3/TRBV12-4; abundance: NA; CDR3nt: TGTGCCAGCAGCAGCGACGACTTAGATACGCAGTATTTT; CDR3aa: CASSSDDLDTQYF
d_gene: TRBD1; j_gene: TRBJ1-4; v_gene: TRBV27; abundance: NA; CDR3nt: TGTGCCAGCAGTCCCTCCGGGACAGGGAAGGTCGTAGGTGAAAAACTGTTTTTT; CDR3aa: CASSPSGTGKVVGEKLFF
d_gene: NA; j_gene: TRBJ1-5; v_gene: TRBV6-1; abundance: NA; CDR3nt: TGTGCCAGCAGTGGGTACGCGGCTAACAATCAGCCCCAGCATTTT; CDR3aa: CASSGYAANNQPQHF
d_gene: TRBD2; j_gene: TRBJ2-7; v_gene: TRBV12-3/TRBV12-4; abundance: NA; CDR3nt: TGTGCCAGCAGTTCCGTAGCGGGGTACGAGCAGTACTTC; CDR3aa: CASSSVAGYEQYF
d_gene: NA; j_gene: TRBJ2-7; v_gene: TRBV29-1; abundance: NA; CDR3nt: TGCAGCGTACGGGGGTCAGGGGGTGTCTTCTACGAGCAGTACTTC; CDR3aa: CSVRGSGGVFYEQYF
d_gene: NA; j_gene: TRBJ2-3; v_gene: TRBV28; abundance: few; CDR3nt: TGTGCCAGCAGTTTATATCGCTCGGGGACTTACACAGATACGCAGTATTTT; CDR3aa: CASSLYRSGTYTDTQYF
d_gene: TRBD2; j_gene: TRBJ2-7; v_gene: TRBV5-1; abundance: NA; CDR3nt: TGCGCCAGCAGCTTGGACAGCGGGGGGGTGAATGAGCAGTACTTC; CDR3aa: CASSLDSGGVNEQYF
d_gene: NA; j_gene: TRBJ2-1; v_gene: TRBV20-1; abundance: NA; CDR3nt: TGCAGTACTGAGCTGATAGGGGGTGGGGAGGAGACCCAGTTCTTC; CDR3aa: CSTELIGGGEETQFF
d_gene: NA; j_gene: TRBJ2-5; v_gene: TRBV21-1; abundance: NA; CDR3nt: TGTGCCAGCAGCAAAGAGGGCAGGGGCCAAGAGACCCAGTACTTC; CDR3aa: CASSKEGRGQETQYF
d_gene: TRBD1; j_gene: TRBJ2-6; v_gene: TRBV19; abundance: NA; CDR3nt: TGTGCCAGTAGTACCGGGACAGGATTCTCTGGGGCCAACGTCCTGACTTTC; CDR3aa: CASSTGTGFSGANVLTF
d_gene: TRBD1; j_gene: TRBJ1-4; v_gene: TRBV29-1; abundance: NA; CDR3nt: TGCAGCGTTAGCGGGACAGGGGAAGAAAAACTGTTTTTT; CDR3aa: CSVSGTGEEKLFF